The rows below give T cell receptor beta chains drawn from one sample of a study of shared clonotypes between healthy human individuals. Some clones are missing from TCRdb's copy, which holds only in-frame ones; the method was immunoSEQ multiplex PCR. The table records a few million clones, almost 96% of them present only once. Input material: naive CD4+ T cells sorted from blood. All receptors come from a man between 18 and 35 years old in good health. The CDR3 runs from the conserved cysteine through the conserved F or W. A D gene is named only where the DNA matches it firmly. Size is omitted from some rows. Given values are once, few, many or a class for expanded clones.

D gene,V gene,clone size,J gene,CDR3 DNA,CDR3 protein
NA,TRBV5-1,NA,TRBJ1-6,TGCGCCAGCAGCTCGTTACCGGCCGGGGGTTCACCCCTCCACTTT,CASSSLPAGGSPLHF
NA,TRBV10-2,NA,TRBJ2-1,TGCGCCAGCAGAAACGACGATAGCTCCTACAATGAGCAGTTCTTC,CASRNDDSSYNEQFF
TRBD2,TRBV7-6,once,TRBJ2-1,TGTGCCAGCAGCTTTGCGAGCGGGGGGGCCTACAATGAGCAGTTCTTC,CASSFASGGAYNEQFF
NA,TRBV2,NA,TRBJ2-5,TGTGCCAGCAGTGAAAGTTGGCTTGGGGGGACCCAGTACTTC,CASSESWLGGTQYF
NA,TRBV30,NA,TRBJ1-4,TGTGCCTGGAGTGTACGGATTAATGAAAAACTGTTTTTT,CAWSVRINEKLFF
NA,TRBV6-1,NA,TRBJ1-5,TGTGCCAGCAGCCGAGGAAATCTAGGGAATCAGCCCCAGCATTTT,CASSRGNLGNQPQHF
TRBD1,TRBV18,NA,TRBJ2-6,TGTGCCAGCTCACTCCAGACAGGGGTTGGTGGGGCCAACGTCCTGACTTTC,CASSLQTGVGGANVLTF
NA,TRBV25-1,NA,TRBJ1-1,TGTGCCAGCAGTGAATCTCGAGGGGCGAACACTGAAGCTTTCTTT,CASSESRGANTEAFF
TRBD1,TRBV5-1,few,TRBJ1-1,TGCGCCAGCAGCTCGGATGGACAGGGTAGGACTGAAGCTTTCTTT,CASSSDGQGRTEAFF
NA,TRBV10-3,NA,TRBJ2-1,TGTGCCATCAGTGAGGGTCGGAGCCCGAATGAGCAGTTCTTC,CAISEGRSPNEQFF
TRBD1,TRBV5-5,NA,TRBJ2-7,TGTGCCAGCAGCTTGGGGACAGGGACCTACGAGCAGTACTTC,CASSLGTGTYEQYF